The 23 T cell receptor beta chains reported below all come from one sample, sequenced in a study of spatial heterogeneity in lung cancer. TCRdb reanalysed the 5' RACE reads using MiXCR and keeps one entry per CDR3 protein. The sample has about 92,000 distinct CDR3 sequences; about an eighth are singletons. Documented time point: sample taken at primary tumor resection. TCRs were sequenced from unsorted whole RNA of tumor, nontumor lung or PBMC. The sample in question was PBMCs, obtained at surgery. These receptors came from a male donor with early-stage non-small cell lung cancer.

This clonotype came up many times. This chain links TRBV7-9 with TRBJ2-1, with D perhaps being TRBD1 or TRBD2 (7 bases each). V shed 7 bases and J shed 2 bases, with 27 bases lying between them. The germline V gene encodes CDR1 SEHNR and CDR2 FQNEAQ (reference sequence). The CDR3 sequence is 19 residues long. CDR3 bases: TGTGCCAGCATCAAGGACAGGAGACCTAGCGGAGGGACCTACAATGAGCAGTTCTTC. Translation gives CASIKDRRPSGGTYNEQFF.

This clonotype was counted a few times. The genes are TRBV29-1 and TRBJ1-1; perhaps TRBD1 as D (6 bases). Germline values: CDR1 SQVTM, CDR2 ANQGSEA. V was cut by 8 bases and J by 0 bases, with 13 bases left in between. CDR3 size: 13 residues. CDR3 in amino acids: CSISQGLNTEAFF. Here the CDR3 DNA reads TGCAGCATCTCACAGGGATTGAACACTGAAGCTTTCTTT.

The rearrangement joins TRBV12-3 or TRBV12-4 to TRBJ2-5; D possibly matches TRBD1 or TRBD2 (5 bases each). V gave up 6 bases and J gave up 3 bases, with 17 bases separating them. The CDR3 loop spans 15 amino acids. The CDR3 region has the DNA TGTGCCAGCAGCCACTACCGGGACGGAAAAGAGACCCAGTACTTC. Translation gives CASSHYRDGKETQYF.

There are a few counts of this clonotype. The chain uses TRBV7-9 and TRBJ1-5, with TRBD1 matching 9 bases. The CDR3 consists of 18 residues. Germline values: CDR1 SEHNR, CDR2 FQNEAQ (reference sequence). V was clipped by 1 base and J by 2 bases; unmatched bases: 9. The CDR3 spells CASSLGSTGGEGNQPQHF. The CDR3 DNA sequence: TGTGCCAGCAGCTTAGGGTCGACAGGGGGAGAGGGCAATCAGCCCCAGCATTTT.

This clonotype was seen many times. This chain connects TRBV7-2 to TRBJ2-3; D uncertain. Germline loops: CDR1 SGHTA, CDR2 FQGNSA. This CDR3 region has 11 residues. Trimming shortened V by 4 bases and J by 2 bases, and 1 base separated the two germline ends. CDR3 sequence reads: CASSSTDTQYF. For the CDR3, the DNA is TGTGCCAGCAGCTCCACAGATACGCAGTATTTT.

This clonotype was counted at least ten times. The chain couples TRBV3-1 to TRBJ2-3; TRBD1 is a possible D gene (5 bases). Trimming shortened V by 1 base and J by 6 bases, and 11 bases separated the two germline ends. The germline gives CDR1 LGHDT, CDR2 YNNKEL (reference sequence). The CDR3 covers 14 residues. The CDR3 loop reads CASSQAAGRDTQYF. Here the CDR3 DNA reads TGTGCCAGCAGCCAAGCGGCAGGGCGGGATACGCAGTATTTT.

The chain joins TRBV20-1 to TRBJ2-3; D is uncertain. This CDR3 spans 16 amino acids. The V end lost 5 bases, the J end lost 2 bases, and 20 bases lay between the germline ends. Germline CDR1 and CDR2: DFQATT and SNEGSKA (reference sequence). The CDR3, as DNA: TGCAGTGCTGATTCTAGTCGGGCGAGTTCCACAGATACGCAGTATTTT. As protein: CSADSSRASSTDTQYF.

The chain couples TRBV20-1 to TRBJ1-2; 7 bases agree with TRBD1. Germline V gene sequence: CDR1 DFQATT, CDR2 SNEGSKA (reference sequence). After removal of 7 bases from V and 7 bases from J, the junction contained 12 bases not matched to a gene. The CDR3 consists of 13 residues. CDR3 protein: CSVTSSTGSGYTF. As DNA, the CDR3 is TGCAGTGTCACGAGTTCGACAGGGTCTGGCTACACCTTC.

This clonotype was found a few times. CDR3 loop: CASSLQGVAMNTEAFF. Here the CDR3 DNA reads TGTGCCAGCAGCTTACAAGGGGTGGCCATGAACACTGAAGCTTTCTTT. The V call is TRBV7-3, the J call TRBJ1-1, with D perhaps TRBD1 (5 bases). The CDR3 spans 16 residues. Trimming took off 2 bases at V and 0 bases at J, with 13 bases between the two ends. CDR1 and CDR2 (germline): SGHTA, FQGTGA. Filled out from reference TRBV7-3 and TRBJ1-1, the complete variable domain reads GAGVSQTPSNKVTEKGKYVELRCDPISGHTALYWYRQSLGQGPEFLIYFQGTGAADDSGLPNDRFFAVRPEGSVSTLKIQRTERGDSAVYLCASSLQGVAMNTEAFFGQGTRLTVV.

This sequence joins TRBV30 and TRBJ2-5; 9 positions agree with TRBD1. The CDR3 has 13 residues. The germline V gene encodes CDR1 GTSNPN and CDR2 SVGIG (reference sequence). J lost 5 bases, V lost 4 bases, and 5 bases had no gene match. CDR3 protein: CAWKQGAGETQYF. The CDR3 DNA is TGTGCCTGGAAACAGGGGGCCGGGGAGACCCAGTACTTC.

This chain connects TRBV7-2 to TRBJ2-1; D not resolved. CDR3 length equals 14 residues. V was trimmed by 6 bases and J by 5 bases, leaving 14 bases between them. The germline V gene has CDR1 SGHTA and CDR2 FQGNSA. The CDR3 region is CASRQPPLNNEQFF. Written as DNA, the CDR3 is TGTGCCAGCAGACAGCCCCCACTTAACAATGAGCAGTTCTTC.

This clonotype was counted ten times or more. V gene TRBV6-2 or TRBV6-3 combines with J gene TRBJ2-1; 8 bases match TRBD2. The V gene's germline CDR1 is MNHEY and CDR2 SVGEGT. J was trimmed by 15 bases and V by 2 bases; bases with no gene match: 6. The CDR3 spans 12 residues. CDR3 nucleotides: TGTGCCAGCAGTTACCAAGCGGGAGACACGTTCTTC. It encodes CASSYQAGDTFF.

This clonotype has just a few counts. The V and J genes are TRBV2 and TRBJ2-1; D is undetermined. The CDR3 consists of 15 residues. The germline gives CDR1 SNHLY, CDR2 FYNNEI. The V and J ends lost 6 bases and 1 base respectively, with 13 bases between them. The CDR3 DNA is TGTGCCAGCAGGAGGTCGATTGGGTCCTACAATGAGCAGTTCTTC. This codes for CASRRSIGSYNEQFF.

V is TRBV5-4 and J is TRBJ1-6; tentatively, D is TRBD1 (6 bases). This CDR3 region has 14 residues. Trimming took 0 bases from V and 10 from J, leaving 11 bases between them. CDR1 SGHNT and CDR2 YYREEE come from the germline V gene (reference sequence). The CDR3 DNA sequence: TGTGCCAGCAGCTTGGACAGGGTTGGGTCACCCCTCCACTTT. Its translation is CASSLDRVGSPLHF.

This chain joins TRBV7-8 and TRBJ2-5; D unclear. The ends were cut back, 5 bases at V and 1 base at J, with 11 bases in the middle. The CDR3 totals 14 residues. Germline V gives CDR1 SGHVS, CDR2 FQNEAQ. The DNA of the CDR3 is TGTGCCAGCAGCACGGGCCGCTTCCAAGAGACCCAGTACTTC. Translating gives CASSTGRFQETQYF.

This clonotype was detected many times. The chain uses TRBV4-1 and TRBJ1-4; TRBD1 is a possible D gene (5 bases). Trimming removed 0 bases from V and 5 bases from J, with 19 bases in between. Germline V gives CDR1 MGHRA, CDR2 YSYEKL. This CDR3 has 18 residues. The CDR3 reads CASSQDAPRQGRNEKLFF. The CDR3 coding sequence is TGCGCCAGCAGCCAAGACGCCCCGCGGCAGGGACGAAATGAAAAACTGTTTTTT.

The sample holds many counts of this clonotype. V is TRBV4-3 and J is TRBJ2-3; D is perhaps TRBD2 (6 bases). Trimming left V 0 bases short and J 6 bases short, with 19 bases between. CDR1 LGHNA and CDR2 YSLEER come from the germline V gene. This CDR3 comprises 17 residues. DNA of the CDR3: TGCGCCAGCAGCCAAGAGGGCCGAGCCGGGGGAGTGGATACGCAGTATTTT. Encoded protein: CASSQEGRAGGVDTQYF.

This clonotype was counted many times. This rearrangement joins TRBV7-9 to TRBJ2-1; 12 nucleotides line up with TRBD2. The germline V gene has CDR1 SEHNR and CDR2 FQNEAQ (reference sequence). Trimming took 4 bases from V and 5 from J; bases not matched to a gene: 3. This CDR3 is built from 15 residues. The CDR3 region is CASSSLAGGNNEQFF. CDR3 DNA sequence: TGTGCCAGCAGCTCTCTAGCGGGGGGGAACAATGAGCAGTTCTTC.

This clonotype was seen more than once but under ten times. The CDR3 loop reads CASSFRWRGGRSTDTQYF. Here the CDR3 DNA reads TGTGCCAGCAGCTTTCGGTGGCGGGGGGGCAGAAGCACAGATACGCAGTATTTT. The chain has TRBV7-2 and TRBJ2-3; 9 bases are shared with TRBD2. Germline trimming cut 3 bases from V and 0 bases from J; bases unmatched to any gene: 10. This CDR3 contains 18 residues. The germline V gene has CDR1 SGHTA and CDR2 FQGNSA.

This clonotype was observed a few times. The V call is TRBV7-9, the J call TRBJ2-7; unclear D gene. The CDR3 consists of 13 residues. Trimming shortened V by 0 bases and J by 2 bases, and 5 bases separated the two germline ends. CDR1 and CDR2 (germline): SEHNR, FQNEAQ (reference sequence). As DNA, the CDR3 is TGTGCCAGCAGCTTAGCGGTTCCCTACGAGCAGTACTTC. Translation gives CASSLAVPYEQYF.

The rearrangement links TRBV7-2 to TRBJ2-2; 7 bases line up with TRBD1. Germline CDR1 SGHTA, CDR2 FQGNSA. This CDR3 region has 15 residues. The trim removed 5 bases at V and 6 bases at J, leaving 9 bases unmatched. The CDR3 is CASSTNRGGSGELFF. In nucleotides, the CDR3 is TGTGCCAGCAGCACGAACAGGGGCGGATCCGGGGAGCTGTTTTTT.

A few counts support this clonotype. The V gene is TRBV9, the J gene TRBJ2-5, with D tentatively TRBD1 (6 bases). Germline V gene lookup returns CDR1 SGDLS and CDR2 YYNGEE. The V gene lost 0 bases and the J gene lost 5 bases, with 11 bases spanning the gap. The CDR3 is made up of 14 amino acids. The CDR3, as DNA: TGTGCCAGCAGCGTAGGTACAGGGTCTGAGACCCAGTACTTC. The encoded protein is CASSVGTGSETQYF.

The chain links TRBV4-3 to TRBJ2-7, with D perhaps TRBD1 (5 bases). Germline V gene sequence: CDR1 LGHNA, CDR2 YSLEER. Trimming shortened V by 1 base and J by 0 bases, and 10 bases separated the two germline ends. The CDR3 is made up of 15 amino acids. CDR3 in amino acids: CASSQAQGNSYEQYF. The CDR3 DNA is TGCGCCAGCAGCCAAGCGCAGGGAAACTCCTACGAGCAGTACTTC.